Below are 6 T cell receptor beta chains sequenced from a single sample in a study of technical replicates of blood from several donors (dated by TCRdb to 2017 to 2019). Libraries were made using the immunoSEQ multiplex PCR assay. Not all clones reach the TCRdb copy of this immuneACCESS table, which keeps in-frame sequences only. Checked studies attribute under half of the gap to unresolved V genes and leave the rest unexplained. The sample table lists around 67,000 clones, 95% to 96% of them with a count of one. 0.2% to 0.25% of the sample comes from the top ten. Sample: T cells isolated from PBMCs. The receptors stem from a human donor in good health.

The genes are TRBV2 and TRBJ2-2; maybe TRBD1 (5 bases). Per the germline V gene, CDR1 is SNHLY and CDR2 is FYNNEI. The CDR3 consists of 14 residues. Deletions cut 4 bases from V and 5 bases from J, with 11 bases between. As DNA, the CDR3 is TGTGCCAGCAGTGTCAGGGCAAGGACCGGGGAGCTGTTTTTT. Protein sequence: CASSVRARTGELFF.

This rearrangement joins TRBV29-1 to TRBJ2-5; D might be TRBD1 (6 bases). The V gene's germline CDR1 is SQVTM and CDR2 ANQGSEA. V was trimmed by 7 bases and J by 5 bases, leaving 14 bases between them. The CDR3 has 12 amino acids. CDR3 region: CSGSTGPETQYF. The CDR3 DNA reads as TGCAGCGGAAGTACAGGGCCGGAGACCCAGTACTTC.

CDR3 amino acids: CASSLRAWRSGNTIYF. The CDR3 region has the DNA TGCGCCAGCAGCCTGAGGGCCTGGCGCTCTGGAAACACCATATATTTT. This chain uses TRBV5-1 with TRBJ1-3; no definite D call. Per germline, CDR1 SGHRS and CDR2 YFSETQ. This CDR3 is 16 amino acids long. V was clipped by 4 bases and J by 0 bases, with 14 bases between them.

The chain employs TRBV25-1 and TRBJ2-2, with a weak D call TRBD2 (5 bases). The CDR3 is 12 residues long. From germline, CDR1 is MGHDK and CDR2 SYGVNS. V shed 8 bases and J shed 1 base, with 5 bases lying between them. CDR3 region: CASRGNTGELFF. CDR3 nucleotide sequence: TGTGCCAGCCGGGGGAACACCGGGGAGCTGTTTTTT.

This clone came up once. The chain couples TRBV11-3 to TRBJ1-4, with a possible D match to TRBD1 (6 bases). This CDR3 is 14 amino acids long. V gave up 7 bases and J gave up 5 bases, with 14 bases separating them. Germline V CDR1 and CDR2: SGHNT, YENEEA. The CDR3 loop reads CASKLDRPNEKLFF. In DNA form, the CDR3 reads TGTGCCAGCAAACTAGACAGGCCAAATGAAAAACTGTTTTTT. The variable domain in full, with the rest retrieved from reference TRBV11-3 and TRBJ1-4, is EAGVVQSPRYKIIEKKQPVAFWCNPISGHNTLYWYLQNLGQGPELLIRYENEEAVDDSQLPKDRFSAERLKGVDSTLKIQPAELGDSAVYLCASKLDRPNEKLFFGSGTQLSVL.

The chain uses TRBV6-6 and TRBJ2-3, with 11 bases identical to TRBD2. Germline-derived CDR1 and CDR2 are MNHNY and SVGAGI (reference sequence). The CDR3 spans 16 residues. The ends lost 2 bases at V and 4 bases at J; junction bases unmatched: 5. CDR3 DNA sequence: TGTGCCAGCAGTTACGGGACTAGCGGTCGTTCAGATACGCAGTATTTT. Amino acids: CASSYGTSGRSDTQYF.